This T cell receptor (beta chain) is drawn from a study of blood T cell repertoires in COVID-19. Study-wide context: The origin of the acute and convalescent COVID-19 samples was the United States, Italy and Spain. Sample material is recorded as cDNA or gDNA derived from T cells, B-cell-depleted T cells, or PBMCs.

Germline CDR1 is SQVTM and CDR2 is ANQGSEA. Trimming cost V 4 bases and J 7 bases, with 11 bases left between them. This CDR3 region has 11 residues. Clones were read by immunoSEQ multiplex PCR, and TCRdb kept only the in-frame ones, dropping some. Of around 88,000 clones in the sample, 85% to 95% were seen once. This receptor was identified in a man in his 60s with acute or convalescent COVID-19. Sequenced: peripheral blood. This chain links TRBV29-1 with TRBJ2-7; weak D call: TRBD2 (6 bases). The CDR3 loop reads CSVGEGGEQYF. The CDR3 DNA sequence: TGCAGCGTTGGAGAAGGAGGGGAGCAGTACTTC.